This T cell receptor (beta chain) came from a study of CXCR3-negative and CXCR3-positive naive CD8 T cells. To note about this clonotype: What it binds is not known.

Study findings and constraints: Compared with CXCR3-negative naive cells, CXCR3-positive naive cells showed more hydrophobic TRB CDR3s.

The study sorted every CD8+ T cell subset in triplicate at 250,000 to 300,000 cells each. The study made its TRB cDNA libraries by 5' RACE, adding UMI labels. Using the 5' RACE reads, TCRdb records one entry per CDR3 protein without DNA. The table for this sample gives some 140,000 distinct CDR3 sequences. This TCR came from a human donor in good health. Some clones in this sample may be carry-over from other donors' samples. The sequenced sample consisted of naive CXCR3+ CD8+ T cells from blood. Indicated subset: CD45RO-CCR7+CD27+CD95- naive CD8+ T cells expressing CXCR3 (TNR3+).

CDR3 region: CASSEGGQGALATQYF. The chain joins TRBV7-9 to TRBJ2-5; TCRdb's assignment of TRBD1 cannot be checked, as there is no DNA. The CDR3 is made up of 16 amino acids. Per germline, CDR1 SEHNR and CDR2 FQNEAQ (reference sequence).